This TCR beta chain was sequenced during a study of T cell responses to AZD1222 COVID-19 vaccine. Study-level background: Timing groups of about 4 and about 12 weeks for second doses were pooled. Study conclusions and caveats: Recipients of AZD1222 seropositive at baseline numbered only 6 or 7.

As to this clone: Its antigen is currently unknown.

CDR3 length equals 15 residues. The V and J ends lost 0 bases and 6 bases respectively, with 14 bases between them. The germline CDR1 and CDR2 sequences are LNHNV and YYDKDF (reference sequence). The assay was immunoSEQ multiplex PCR, and TCRdb's table has in-frame clones only and misses some. The sample has 100,000 to 150,000 clones, 80% to 90% seen once; the top ten hold about a fifth. V and J are TRBV15 and TRBJ1-1; unclear D gene. This receptor was taken from an adult in good health. The sequenced sample was peripheral blood, obtained on day 0 of AZD1222 vaccination. The CDR3 DNA reads TGTGCCACCAGCAGAGATAGGGCCCCGATGGCTGAAGCTTTCTTT. Translated: CATSRDRAPMAEAFF.